This TCR beta chain appears in the sequencing data of a study of blood T cell repertoires in COVID-19 (TCRdb year 2020). Concerning the study at large: Collaborator samples came from the United States, Italy and Spain and covered acute and convalescent phases of COVID-19. Where available, HLA class I and class II types were obtained from metadata supplied by the sample provider rather than from assay-based typing. The repertoires were released in a freely available public database meant as a resource for research on the immune response to SARS-CoV-2. The material from the prospective study consisted of cDNA or gDNA derived from T cells, B-cell-depleted T cells, or PBMCs. Deeply sampled blood TCRbeta repertoires from subjects exposed to, actively infected with, or recovered from COVID-19 were included in the dataset. A de-identified subject ID, COVID-19 status, age in years and sex were almost always included in the sample metadata. The samples were drawn from the first 160 participants of the ongoing ImmuneRACE study and from under 1,500 subjects provided by 6 global collaborators. Results the study describes overall, beyond this receptor: The amount of clinical and demographic metadata varied by source and participant and was provided uncurated.

For this clone: Its antigen remains unidentified. No base-level quality is on record; no much larger clone is a single base apart.

The CDR3 runs 17 amino acids, cysteine and phenylalanine included. Left in the record is the CDR3 DNA by itself, 51 bases read in frame from the first base. TCRbeta CDR3 regions were amplified from genomic DNA using the immunoSEQ Assay, a bias-controlled multiplex PCR. As for how the authors treated the data: Within the assay, amplification of reference gene primers was used to estimate how many nucleated cells each sample contained. To quantify the absolute abundance of each unique TCRbeta CDR3 rearrangement, sequence reads were collapsed and filtered. For each sample, productive Simpson clonality was calculated as the square root of Simpson's diversity index over productive rearrangements. Sourced from immuneACCESS, this table was stored by TCRdb with only in-frame sequences that have V and J called. A share of the clones is absent; for the studies checked, an unresolved V gene accounts for under half, and the remainder has no known explanation. V, J and clone size derive from that table, while D and trimming were established from the DNA sequence. The sample table records around 340,000 clones; about nine tenths of these occur just once. The ten most abundant clones make up around 4% of the sample.

One collaborating source in Seattle enrolled patients while the patients were actively infected and followed the patients over time throughout the course of disease. Each collaborating institution followed its own protocols to collect whole blood in K2EDTA tubes. For TCRbeta analysis, collaborators shipped samples as frozen whole blood, isolated PBMCs, or DNA extracted from either of those sample types. The clonotype originates from a woman aged 55-70 years with COVID-19, enrolled during active disease. Sequencing was performed on peripheral blood. The chain is encoded by TRBV21-1 joined to TRBJ2-5; the table gives TRBD1 as D, unverified against the DNA. TRBV21-1 counts as a pseudogene. This receptor carries the CDR3 CASSKVLQGETQETQYF. The DNA sequence reads TGTGCCAGCAGCAAAGTATTGCAGGGGGAAACTCAAGAGACCCAGTACTTC.